The 28 T cell receptor beta chains below were found in one sample sequenced in a study of cytomegalovirus exposure and HLA in healthy donors. Method: immunoSEQ multiplex PCR; TCRdb's copy keeps in-frame clones and lacks some. The profile shows roughly 260,000 clones, nearly 90% of them singletons. The sample comprised PBMCs. The receptors here all came from a woman between 18 and 30 years old in good health and CMV-seronegative.

This sequence joins TRBV27 and TRBJ1-5; 8 bases agree with TRBD1. J was trimmed by 2 bases and V by 5 bases; bases with no gene match: 11. This CDR3 contains 17 residues. Germline V gene data show CDR1 as MNHEY and CDR2 as SMNVEV (reference sequence). The CDR3 loop is CASSPTGEVYGNQPQHF. CDR3 nucleotide sequence: TGTGCCAGCAGTCCGACAGGGGAAGTATATGGCAATCAGCCCCAGCATTTT.

This rearrangement joins TRBV5-1 to TRBJ1-4; D unclear. Germline V gives CDR1 SGHRS, CDR2 YFSETQ. The CDR3 is 13 amino acids. V was trimmed by 0 bases and J by 6 bases, leaving 6 bases between them. The CDR3 spells CASSLATDEKLFF. The CDR3 DNA reads as TGCGCCAGCAGCTTGGCAACGGATGAAAAACTGTTTTTT.

The V gene is TRBV7-6, the J gene TRBJ2-3; 8 bases line up with TRBD2. The length of the CDR3 is 17 residues. In germline, CDR1 is SGHVS, CDR2 FNYEAQ. With 5 bases clipped from V and 2 bases from J, the junction kept 12 bases outside the gene matches. The CDR3 bases are TGTGCCAGCAGCCATCCTCAGCGGGGGAATTACACAGATACGCAGTATTTT. Its translation is CASSHPQRGNYTDTQYF.

The chain is built from TRBV7-2 and TRBJ1-2; D gene ambiguous. The CDR3 runs 13 residues. V lost 2 bases, J lost 4 bases, and 8 bases lay in between. Per germline, CDR1 SGHTA and CDR2 FQGNSA. CDR3 sequence reads: CASSLSYSYGYTF. CDR3 bases: TGTGCCAGCAGCTTATCTTATTCCTATGGCTACACCTTC.

CDR3 DNA: TGTGCCAGCAGCTTAGATGGTACCGGGTCCGGGGAGCTGTTTTTT. Protein product: CASSLDGTGSGELFF. V is TRBV11-3 and J is TRBJ2-2; D remains unclear. CDR3 length: 15 residues. Looked up from germline, CDR1 is SGHNT and CDR2 is YENEEA. Between the trimmed V and J ends, which lost 0 bases and 6 bases, there was a span of 11 bases.

Worth noting for this clone: In the same sample, other DNA sequences code for this CDR3. The chain carries TRBV13 and TRBJ2-1; 8 bases map to TRBD2. The germline V gene has CDR1 PRHDT and CDR2 FYEKMQ (reference sequence). This CDR3 spans 15 amino acids. The ends lost 5 bases at V and 2 bases at J; junction bases unmatched: 5. The CDR3 region has the DNA TGTGCCAGCAGCGCAAGCGGGGGAGCCTACAATGAGCAGTTCTTC. Its protein is CASSASGGAYNEQFF. Complete variable domain (other parts from reference TRBV13 and TRBJ2-1): AAGVIQSPRHLIKEKRETATLKCYPIPRHDTVYWYQQGPGQDPQFLISFYEKMQSDKGSIPDRFSAQQFSDYHSELNMSSLELGDSALYFCASSASGGAYNEQFFGPGTRLTVL.

In regard to this clone: The identical CDR3 is also encoded by other nucleotide sequences in the sample. V is TRBV6-5 and J is TRBJ1-2; tentatively, D is TRBD1 (5 bases). Deletions cut 4 bases from V and 2 bases from J, with 8 bases between. The CDR3 covers 13 residues. Looked up from germline, CDR1 is MNHEY and CDR2 is SVGAGI. CDR3 DNA sequence: TGTGCCAGCAGTTTGACAGCCAACTATGGCTACACCTTC. It translates to CASSLTANYGYTF.

The chain has TRBV7-9 and TRBJ2-4; 10 bases are a match to TRBD2. From germline, CDR1 is SEHNR and CDR2 FQNEAQ (reference sequence). The CDR3 has 12 amino acids. V was clipped by 7 bases and J by 16 bases; unmatched bases: 10. CDR3 DNA: TGTGCCAGCACCTCCAGCGGGGGGGCCCGTTACTTC. This encodes CASTSSGGARYF.

The rearrangement links TRBV6-5 to TRBJ1-2, with D tentatively TRBD1 (5 bases). The V and J ends lost 0 bases and 2 bases respectively, with 10 bases between them. CDR3 length equals 15 residues. Germline V gives CDR1 MNHEY, CDR2 SVGAGI. The CDR3 spells CASSYSRTLNYGYTF. DNA of the CDR3: TGTGCCAGCAGTTACTCGAGGACATTAAACTATGGCTACACCTTC.

The V and J genes are TRBV28 and TRBJ2-7; D ambiguous. The V gene's germline CDR1 is MDHEN and CDR2 SYDVKM. V lost 4 bases and J 2 bases, leaving 18 bases between the germline ends. The CDR3 is 16 amino acids. The CDR3 bases are TGTGCCAGCAGTTCCCTGGGCCAGTTAGAACCCTACGAGCAGTACGTC. It yields the protein CASSSLGQLEPYEQYV.

This chain links TRBV5-6 with TRBJ1-4, with no clear D. The V end was cut by 4 bases, the J end by 3 bases, with 16 bases between. Germline CDR1 is SGHDT and CDR2 is YYEEEE. This CDR3 comprises 16 residues. CDR3 region: CASSDTSEGSNEKLFF. In nucleotides, the CDR3 is TGTGCCAGCAGCGACACCTCCGAGGGTTCTAATGAAAAACTGTTTTTT.

The gene calls are TRBV7-3 and TRBJ2-5, with 12 positions matching TRBD2. Germline CDR1 is SGHTA and CDR2 is FQGTGA. V shed 5 bases and J 1 base; nucleotides not matched to a gene: 5. The CDR3 totals 16 residues. In nucleotides, the CDR3 is TGTGCCAGCAGCCCGGCGGGACTAGCGGGCCAAGAGACCCAGTACTTC. Amino acid sequence: CASSPAGLAGQETQYF.

V gene TRBV28 combines with J gene TRBJ2-1; tentatively, D is TRBD1 (6 bases). Deletions cut 7 bases from V and 0 bases from J, with 10 bases between. The CDR3 covers 14 residues. Germline V gene sequence: CDR1 MDHEN, CDR2 SYDVKM. The CDR3 region is CASITGSSYNEQFF. DNA of the CDR3: TGTGCCAGCATAACAGGGAGCTCCTACAATGAGCAGTTCTTC. The full variable domain, with the rest looked up from reference TRBV28 and TRBJ2-1, is DVKVTQSSRYLVKRTGEKVFLECVQDMDHENMFWYRQDPGLGLRLIYFSYDVKMKEKGDIPEGYSVSREKKERFSLILESASTNQTSMYLCASITGSSYNEQFFGPGTRLTVL.

J is TRBJ2-2 and V is TRBV10-3; 7 positions agree with TRBD1. The CDR3 length is 16 residues. Germline V gene lookup returns CDR1 ENHRY and CDR2 SYGVKD. The trim removed 5 bases at V and 0 bases at J, leaving 6 bases unmatched. CDR3 loop: CAISWDSLTNTGELFF. In DNA form, the CDR3 reads TGTGCCATCAGTTGGGACAGCCTTACGAACACCGGGGAGCTGTTTTTT.

The chain couples TRBV11-2 to TRBJ1-1, with D unclear. Trimming took 0 bases from V and 4 from J, leaving 9 bases between them. The CDR3 is 14 residues long. Germline CDR1 is SGHAT and CDR2 is FQNNGV. This chain's CDR3 is CASSLDWSGTEAFF. The CDR3 DNA sequence: TGTGCCAGCAGCTTAGATTGGTCAGGCACTGAAGCTTTCTTT.

This clone was seen once. The chain combines TRBV7-9 with TRBJ2-1; D gene ambiguous. This CDR3 is 17 amino acids long. CDR1 is SEHNR, CDR2 FQNEAQ, per germline (reference sequence). V was trimmed by 6 bases and J by 7 bases, leaving 25 bases between them. The CDR3 loop reads CASSLVTSFSALNEQFF. DNA for the CDR3: TGTGCCAGCAGTCTAGTCACATCATTTTCTGCGCTTAATGAGCAGTTCTTC.

V and J are TRBV5-6 and TRBJ2-7; possible D gene TRBD1, 6 bases. This CDR3 contains 15 residues. The germline V gene encodes CDR1 SGHDT and CDR2 YYEEEE. Trimming left V 4 bases short and J 0 bases short, with 14 bases between. The DNA of the CDR3 is TGTGCCAGCAGCCCGGCGGACAGTGACTCCTACGAGCAGTACGTC. It is translated as CASSPADSDSYEQYV.

About this clone itself: At the DNA level, this CDR3 is encoded by other sequences in the same sample as well. V and J are TRBV5-6 and TRBJ1-1, with a weak D call TRBD1 (5 bases). Deletions cut 2 bases from V and 2 bases from J, with 7 bases between. Germline V lookup: CDR1 SGHDT, CDR2 YYEEEE. This CDR3 is built from 13 residues. DNA of the CDR3: TGTGCCAGCAGCTTCCAGGGCAACACTGAAGCTTTCTTT. This sequence encodes CASSFQGNTEAFF. The complete variable domain, with remaining parts taken from reference TRBV5-6 and TRBJ1-1, reads DAGVTQSPTHLIKTRGQQVTLRCSPKSGHDTVSWYQQALGQGPQFIFQYYEEEERQRGNFPDRFSGHQFPNYSSELNVNALLLGDSALYLCASSFQGNTEAFFGQGTRLTVV.

The table lists this clone with a few counts. The chain links TRBV2 to TRBJ2-5, with D perhaps matching TRBD2 (6 bases). Trimming took 7 bases from V and 1 from J, leaving 10 bases between them. This CDR3 spans 13 amino acids. Germline CDR1 and CDR2: SNHLY and FYNNEI. The CDR3 nucleotides read TGTGCCAGCACTCAGGGACTCCAAGAGACCCAGTACTTC. Amino acid sequence: CASTQGLQETQYF.

The chain links TRBV15 to TRBJ2-1, with D perhaps TRBD2 (6 bases). The CDR3 extends over 14 amino acids. CDR1 LNHNV and CDR2 YYDKDF come from the germline V gene (reference sequence). Trimming removed 3 bases from V and 6 bases from J, with 12 bases in between. CDR3 DNA: TGTGCCACCAGCAGTCCTGGGGGGACCAATGAGCAGTTCTTC. Protein sequence: CATSSPGGTNEQFF.

This chain uses TRBV6-4 with TRBJ2-1, with 7 bases fitting TRBD2. This CDR3 contains 17 residues. Germline CDR1 and CDR2: MRHNA and SNTAGT. Germline trimming cut 4 bases from V and 8 bases from J; bases unmatched to any gene: 17. The CDR3 coding sequence is TGTGCCAGCAGTGTGTTAGGGGCTGGCGGGGGAGATTATGAGCAGTTCTTC. Translated, it gives CASSVLGAGGGDYEQFF.

The chain has TRBV5-1 and TRBJ2-1; a possible D gene is TRBD2 (5 bases). V was trimmed by 6 bases and J by 1 base, leaving 11 bases between them. CDR3 size: 14 residues. CDR1 and CDR2 from the germline V gene are SGHRS and YFSETQ. CDR3 region: CASTRTPSYNEQFF. The CDR3 nucleotides read TGCGCCAGCACTCGGACTCCTTCCTACAATGAGCAGTTCTTC.

The chain couples TRBV4-3 to TRBJ2-7, with a weak D call TRBD2 (6 bases). Trimming took 0 bases from V and 6 from J, leaving 21 bases between them. The germline V gene encodes CDR1 LGHNA and CDR2 YSLEER. This CDR3 is 17 amino acids long. CDR3 amino acids: CASSQDVVGIREAEQYF. DNA for the CDR3: TGCGCCAGCAGCCAAGATGTGGTCGGGATCAGGGAGGCCGAGCAGTACTTC.

The chain has TRBV4-3 and TRBJ2-7, with 8 bases aligning to TRBD1. This CDR3 contains 17 residues. After removal of 1 base from V and 1 base from J, the junction contained 9 bases not matched to a gene. Germline lookup yields CDR1 LGHNA and CDR2 YSLEER. CDR3 loop: CASSQVVWDRISYEQYF. CDR3 in DNA: TGCGCCAGCAGCCAAGTAGTATGGGACAGGATTTCCTACGAGCAGTACTTC.

The CDR3 DNA follows: TGTGCCAGCAGCTTAGGGGCTGTCAGCACAGATACGCAGTATTTT. Translated, it gives CASSLGAVSTDTQYF. The chain has TRBV7-9 and TRBJ2-3; D not resolved. The V gene's germline CDR1 is SEHNR and CDR2 FQNEAQ (reference sequence). The length of the CDR3 is 15 residues. The V end lost 1 base, the J end lost 0 bases, and 8 bases lay between the germline ends.

This clone was detected only once. This chain uses TRBV6-1 with TRBJ2-7; possibly TRBD1 for D (6 bases). CDR3 length: 13 residues. Germline assignment: CDR1 MNHNS and CDR2 SASEGT. The V gene lost 6 bases and the J gene lost 4 bases, with 13 bases spanning the gap. CDR3: CASRQGTWYEQYV. The CDR3 bases are TGTGCCAGCAGGCAGGGGACCTGGTACGAGCAGTACGTC.

The chain has TRBV6-1 and TRBJ1-1, with D maybe TRBD1 (6 bases). The CDR3 totals 15 residues. The germline CDR1 and CDR2 sequences are MNHNS and SASEGT. The V end was cut by 4 bases, the J end by 3 bases, with 15 bases between. The DNA for the CDR3 is TGTGCCAGCAGTGGGGGGGGCTATACGGACACTGAAGCTTTCTTT. It yields the protein CASSGGGYTDTEAFF.

The chain employs TRBV27 and TRBJ1-2; a possible D gene is TRBD1 (5 bases). The CDR3 is 15 residues long. The V end lost 4 bases, the J end lost 3 bases, and 15 bases lay between the germline ends. CDR1 is MNHEY, CDR2 SMNVEV, per germline (reference sequence). The CDR3 DNA sequence: TGTGCCAGCAGTTCGTCTCTGGGGGGGTACTATGGCTACACCTTC. Its translation: CASSSSLGGYYGYTF.